What follows are 18 T cell receptor beta chains derived from one specimen sequenced in a study of beta chain features in type 1 diabetes. Study findings and constraints: Patients with Type 1 diabetes showed moderately but significantly shorter TCRB CDR3s in all four CD4+ subsets.

These receptors lack a known antigen. Every bit of the isolated RNA underwent reverse transcription, so sequencing read expressed TCRB transcripts. Produced via immunoSEQ multiplex PCR; TCRdb's table is partial and in-frame only. This table holds about 160,000 clones, 6.5% to 8.5% found once. Sequencing input: central memory CD4+ T cells from blood. The origin of the receptors is a man aged 18 to 29 with type 1 diabetes.

The CDR3 DNA reads as TGTGCCAGCAGTTACTCGGGACAGGCGTCCCAGACCCAGTACTTC. Its protein product is CASSYSGQASQTQYF. The rearrangement uses TRBV6-6 and TRBJ2-5; 8 bases map to TRBD1. CDR1 is MNHNY, CDR2 SVGAGI, per germline (reference sequence). The CDR3 spans 15 residues. V dropped 0 bases and J dropped 6; count of bases not matched to a gene: 6.

The V gene is TRBV5-1, the J gene TRBJ2-1; a possible D gene is TRBD2 (6 bases). The CDR3 consists of 15 residues. CDR1 and CDR2 (germline): SGHRS, YFSETQ. Trimming stripped 7 bases from V and 9 bases from J, with 23 bases between. CDR3 loop: CASSVGGLPIGEQFF. CDR3 bases: TGCGCCAGCTCGGTCGGAGGGCTGCCCATCGGTGAGCAGTTCTTC.

This clone was counted only a few times. J is TRBJ2-7 and V is TRBV2, with a possible D match to TRBD1 (6 bases). This CDR3 contains 12 residues. Germline CDR1 is SNHLY and CDR2 is FYNNEI. Trimming took 6 bases from V and 3 from J, leaving 9 bases between them. In nucleotides, the CDR3 is TGTGCCAGCAGCGGACAGCTCTACGAGCAGTACTTC. This encodes CASSGQLYEQYF.

This CDR3 reads CASSDSGSGETQYF. The CDR3 DNA is TGTGCCAGCAGCGACAGCGGGAGCGGGGAGACCCAGTACTTC. The V and J genes are TRBV5-4 and TRBJ2-5, with 8 bases lining up with TRBD2. The CDR3 is made up of 14 amino acids. The trim removed 4 bases at V and 5 bases at J, leaving 7 bases unmatched. Germline V gene lookup returns CDR1 SGHNT and CDR2 YYREEE (reference sequence).

The sample holds a few counts of this clone. This CDR3 is also generated by other DNA sequences in the sample. V gene TRBV7-9 combines with J gene TRBJ2-7; 9 positions match TRBD2. This CDR3 spans 13 amino acids. V lost 5 bases, J lost 4 bases, and 3 bases stayed unmatched. The germline V gene encodes CDR1 SEHNR and CDR2 FQNEAQ (reference sequence). The CDR3 here is CASSSSGGYEQYF. The CDR3 region has the DNA TGTGCCAGCAGCAGTAGCGGGGGTTACGAGCAGTACTTC.

This clone has only a few counts. This chain links TRBV30 with TRBJ1-4; 9 positions match TRBD1. V lost 7 bases to trimming and J lost 8 bases; unmatched junction nucleotides: 11. This CDR3 region has 14 residues. Germline values: CDR1 GTSNPN, CDR2 SVGIG (reference sequence). The CDR3 sequence is CASTGQGLGEKLFF. The CDR3 bases are TGTGCCTCGACTGGACAGGGGCTAGGAGAAAAACTGTTTTTT.

This clone was observed a handful of times. The chain joins TRBV9 to TRBJ2-1; 7 bases are a match to TRBD2. The germline CDR1 and CDR2 sequences are SGDLS and YYNGEE. The junction had 3 bases not matched to a gene; V was cut back by 2 bases and J by 4 bases. The CDR3 runs to 14 residues. For the CDR3, the DNA is TGTGCCAGCAGCGTGAGCGGGATATACAATGAGCAGTTCTTC. Protein product: CASSVSGIYNEQFF.

This chain connects TRBV10-3 to TRBJ2-3; D is ambiguous. Trimming removed 4 bases at V and 5 bases at J, with 10 bases between. The germline gives CDR1 ENHRY, CDR2 SYGVKD. The CDR3 loop spans 13 amino acids. The CDR3 DNA sequence: TGTGCCATCAGTGCCCCAGGAATAGATACGCAGTATTTT. Translation: CAISAPGIDTQYF.

As DNA, the CDR3 is TGTGCCAGCAGGCCAACCGGGACTAGCGGGAAGACCCAGTACTTC. Translating gives CASRPTGTSGKTQYF. The chain joins TRBV6-6 to TRBJ2-5; TRBD2 matches 13 bases. The V and J ends lost 6 bases and 6 bases, in that order; junction bases with no gene match: 7. This CDR3 contains 15 residues. Germline loops: CDR1 MNHNY, CDR2 SVGAGI (reference sequence).

The V gene is TRBV7-2, the J gene TRBJ2-1; maybe TRBD1 (6 bases). The germline V gene has CDR1 SGHTA and CDR2 FQGNSA. V was pared by 1 base and J by 6 bases, with 10 bases between. There are 14 residues in the CDR3. The CDR3 sequence: CASSLVGGPNEQFF. CDR3 nucleotide sequence: TGTGCCAGCAGCTTAGTTGGGGGCCCCAATGAGCAGTTCTTC.

A few counts support this clone. The V gene is TRBV2, the J gene TRBJ2-1; 9 nucleotides match TRBD2. There are 16 residues in the CDR3. V lost 5 bases and J lost 8; bases outside the gene matches: 13. Germline CDR1 is SNHLY and CDR2 is FYNNEI. The CDR3 protein is CASSQNGLAGNHEQFF. CDR3 DNA: TGTGCCAGCAGTCAAAACGGCCTAGCGGGAAACCATGAGCAGTTCTTC.

Of note for this clone: Other nucleotide sequences from this sample produce the same CDR3. The V and J genes are TRBV11-2 and TRBJ2-3; D unclear. The germline CDR1 and CDR2 sequences are SGHAT and FQNNGV. V lost 3 bases and J 6 bases, leaving 7 bases between the germline ends. CDR3 length: 12 amino acids. The CDR3 DNA reads TGTGCCAGCAGCTTCCTCCGGGATACGCAGTATTTT. Its translation: CASSFLRDTQYF. Complete variable domain (other parts from reference TRBV11-2 and TRBJ2-3): EAGVAQSPRYKIIEKRQSVAFWCNPISGHATLYWYQQILGQGPKLLIQFQNNGVVDDSQLPKDRFSAERLKGVDSTLKIQPAKLEDSAVYLCASSFLRDTQYFGPGTRLTVL.

This clone was recorded a few times. The chain couples TRBV7-9 to TRBJ2-7; TRBD1 is a possible D gene (6 bases). Germline CDR1 SEHNR, CDR2 FQNEAQ (reference sequence). This CDR3 has 14 amino acids. V was pared by 6 bases and J by 0 bases, with 12 bases between. The CDR3, as DNA: TGTGCCAGCAGTGCCAGACAGGACTCCTACGAGCAGTACTTC. It yields the protein CASSARQDSYEQYF.

The chain joins TRBV7-2 to TRBJ2-1, with 10 bases identical to TRBD2. CDR3 length: 14 residues. The ends lost 7 bases at V and 4 bases at J; junction bases unmatched: 4. Germline CDR1 reads SGHTA; CDR2 reads FQGNSA. CDR3 residues: CASTSSGGYNEQFF. CDR3 bases: TGTGCCAGCACCTCTAGCGGGGGATACAATGAGCAGTTCTTC.

The rearrangement uses TRBV18 and TRBJ2-5; 11 nucleotides match TRBD1. Trimming removed 3 bases from V and 2 bases from J; junction bases left unmatched: 5. The CDR3 has 16 residues. In germline, CDR1 is KGHSH, CDR2 LQKENI. Here the CDR3 reads CASSPRGTGGQETQYF. In DNA form, the CDR3 reads TGTGCCAGCTCACCCCGGGGGACAGGGGGTCAAGAGACCCAGTACTTC.

This chain joins TRBV5-4 and TRBJ1-2; D remains unclear. Trimming shortened V by 1 base and J by 2 bases, and 6 bases separated the two germline ends. CDR1 SGHNT and CDR2 YYREEE come from the germline V gene (reference sequence). The CDR3 is made up of 13 amino acids. The CDR3 region is CASSLPVNYGYTF. The CDR3 DNA follows: TGTGCCAGCAGCTTGCCAGTGAACTATGGCTACACCTTC. The full variable domain, with the rest looked up from reference TRBV5-4 and TRBJ1-2, is ETGVTQSPTHLIKTRGQQVTLRCSSQSGHNTVSWYQQALGQGPQFIFQYYREEENGRGNFPPRFSGLQFPNYSSELNVNALELDDSALYLCASSLPVNYGYTFGSGTRLTVV.

The chain has TRBV4-3 and TRBJ2-3; TRBD2 matches at 7 bases. Germline CDR1 reads LGHNA; CDR2 reads YSLEER. The CDR3 runs 16 residues. The ends lost 0 bases at V and 2 bases at J; junction bases unmatched: 5. The CDR3 bases are TGCGCCAGCAGCCAAGATGTCGGGAGGCCCACAGATACGCAGTATTTT. Its protein is CASSQDVGRPTDTQYF.

There are a few counts of this clone. The CDR3 sequence: CASSSTSGIYNEQFF. The DNA of the CDR3 is TGCGCCAGCAGTTCGACTAGCGGGATCTACAATGAGCAGTTCTTC. The rearrangement joins TRBV5-1 to TRBJ2-1, with 11 bases matching TRBD2. Germline CDR1 SGHRS, CDR2 YFSETQ. Unmatched junction bases numbered 4, after V lost 5 bases and J lost 3 bases. The CDR3 runs to 15 residues.